The 5 T cell receptor beta chains in this list originate from one sample, sequenced in a study of human T cells and chemical hapten exposure. TCRdb independently ran MiXCR on the RACE reads; one entry per CDR3 protein. The data contain tens of thousands of distinct CDR3 sequences, under 14% of them singletons. Regarding time point: patch test 2, 6 weeks after DPC sensitization. Documented treatment: therapeutic diphenylcyclopropenone sensitization with weekly scalp DPC. The starting material was whole blood, obtained in connection with sensitization to the hapten diphenylcyclopropenone (DPC). These receptors were obtained from a man in his late teens or twenties with alopecia areata. Some clones in this sample may be carry-over from other donors' samples.

This clonotype was found a few times. The CDR3 reads CATSREAGELFF. The DNA for the CDR3 is TGTGCCACCTCCAGGGAGGCCGGGGAGCTGTTTTTT. The rearrangement joins TRBV10-3 to TRBJ2-2; possibly TRBD2 for D (6 bases). V shed 10 bases and J shed 6 bases, with 12 bases lying between them. Looked up from germline, CDR1 is ENHRY and CDR2 is SYGVKD. The CDR3 length is 12 residues.

This chain connects TRBV12-3 or TRBV12-4 to TRBJ1-1; D ambiguous. V lost 2 bases, J lost 8 bases, and 12 bases lay in between. This CDR3 has 13 residues. The CDR3 bases are TGTGCCAGCAGTTTATGGGCAGTTTTAGAAGCTTTCTTT. It yields the protein CASSLWAVLEAFF.

This chain links TRBV20-1 with TRBJ1-1, with 8 nucleotides matching TRBD1. This CDR3 is built from 14 residues. Germline-derived CDR1 and CDR2 are DFQATT and SNEGSKA (reference sequence). Trimming took 7 bases from V and 1 from J; bases not matched to a gene: 8. The CDR3: CSGRKDRANTEAFF. Written as DNA, the CDR3 is TGCAGTGGGCGGAAGGACAGGGCGAACACTGAAGCTTTCTTT.

This clonotype was counted many times. The V and J genes are TRBV6-2 or TRBV6-3 and TRBJ1-5; D is possibly TRBD1 (6 bases). The CDR3 sequence is 14 residues long. Germline CDR1 MNHEY, CDR2 SVGEGT. Deletions cut 2 bases from V and 7 bases from J, with 12 bases between. CDR3 in amino acids: CASSYGTSAQPQHF. The CDR3 DNA reads as TGTGCCAGCAGTTACGGGACATCGGCCCAGCCCCAGCATTTT.

This clonotype was detected ten times or more. Written as DNA, the CDR3 is TGTGCCATTCTCCGGGACAGCAACTACGAGCAGTACTTC. Its translation: CAILRDSNYEQYF. J is TRBJ2-7 and V is TRBV6-1; the match to TRBD1 covers 7 bases. Germline values: CDR1 MNHNS, CDR2 SASEGT. The CDR3 has 13 residues. V lost 10 bases to trimming and J lost 3 bases; unmatched junction nucleotides: 9.